The 2 T cell receptor beta chains below come from one sample, sequenced in a study of CD8 T cells in Susac syndrome. RNA amounts of about 0.5 to 1 ug underwent reverse transcription with random hexamers. TCRdb called the immunoSEQ multiplex PCR reads again in MiXCR, with one record for every CDR3 protein. The sample has under 550,000 distinct CDR3 sequences; 85% are singletons. The sample was CD8+ T cells from PBMCs. The source of these receptors is a human donor with multiple sclerosis.

This chain uses TRBV5-6 with TRBJ1-2; D is perhaps TRBD1 (5 bases). CDR1 and CDR2 from the germline V gene are SGHDT and YYEEEE. The V and J ends lost 1 base and 7 bases respectively, with 11 bases between them. The CDR3 totals 13 residues. The CDR3 protein is CASSLTGGGGYTF. The CDR3 DNA sequence: TGTGCCAGCAGCTTGACAGGAGGTGGTGGCTACACCTTC.

The gene calls are TRBV30 and TRBJ2-1; TRBD2 agrees at 10 bases. V dropped 5 bases and J dropped 2; count of bases not matched to a gene: 3. Germline CDR1 reads GTSNPN; CDR2 reads SVGIG (reference sequence). The CDR3 has 14 amino acids. The CDR3 here is CAWELAGTYNEQFF. Written as DNA, the CDR3 is TGTGCCTGGGAACTAGCGGGAACCTACAATGAGCAGTTCTTC.